This T cell receptor beta chain was documented in a study of cytomegalovirus exposure and HLA in healthy donors. At the level of the study: The approximately 120 validation repertoires, a later analysis reported, used the same platform as the approximately 670 repertoires from the first cohort. Notes on the study in general: While the bulk of TCR sequences proved rare, some public TCRs turned up in many donors. Reports showed the classifier diagnosing cytomegalovirus status with high specificity and sensitivity.

Trimming removed 6 bases from V and 4 bases from J, with 15 bases in between. There are 14 residues in the CDR3. Germline-derived CDR1 and CDR2 are MNHEY and SVGAGI. Concerning this clone itself: Its antigen is not known.

Data came from immunoSEQ multiplex PCR; TCRdb stores just in-frame clones and leaves some out. The sample consists of some 110,000 clones, more than 70% of them appearing once. These donors were members of the roughly 120-subject validation cohort, a group separate from the roughly 670-subject first cohort. The chain employs TRBV6-5 and TRBJ1-1; weak D call: TRBD1 (5 bases). The sequence was collected from a young man in good health and CMV-seronegative. Sequenced: PBMCs. The CDR3 sequence is CASSYRIGGTEAFF. As DNA, the CDR3 is TGTGCCAGCAGCTACCGTATCGGGGGCACTGAAGCTTTCTTT.